This T cell receptor beta chain was retrieved from a study of human T cells and chemical hapten exposure. TCRdb reanalysed the RACE reads using MiXCR and keeps one entry per CDR3 protein. Of about 110,000 distinct CDR3 sequences listed, more than 7% are singletons. The J segment lost 2 bases and the V segment lost 3 bases, leaving 10 bases of the junction unmatched. There are 17 residues in the CDR3. Germline values: CDR1 LGHNA, CDR2 YNFKEQ. Time point of the sample: patch test 2, 6 weeks after DPC sensitization. The treatment here: therapeutic diphenylcyclopropenone sensitization with weekly scalp DPC.

The sequence came from a woman between 35 and 50 years old with alopecia areata. Some clones in this sample may be carry-over from other donors' samples. The V and J genes are TRBV4-2 and TRBJ2-1; 7 bases match TRBD2. This specimen was whole blood, taken in connection with sensitization to the hapten diphenylcyclopropenone (DPC). Written as DNA, the CDR3 is TGTGCCAGCAGCCATTGGGGGGTTAGCGGGCCCTACAATGAGCAGTTCTTC. It translates to CASSHWGVSGPYNEQFF.